What follows describes a single T cell receptor beta chain. It lacks a known antigen. Base qualities were left out, and no much larger clone turns up one base away. The sample's treatment or condition label, in plain terms: suppressive antiretroviral therapy. A pool of overlapping HIV-1 Gag 15-mer peptides, at around 0.99 ug per peptide per mL, was used to stimulate the cells. Responding CD4+ T cells were sorted by upregulation of both CD40 ligand and CD69. HIV-1-infected adults in whom suppressive ART had been started during chronic infection were enrolled as participants. Plasma HIV-1 RNA had been undetectable (below 50 copies/mL) in participants for at least 4 years. To be included, participants needed a CD4+ T cell count above 400 cells/uL and a positive CMV serology. Before stimulation, PBMCs were isolated using density centrifugation and then depleted of CD8+ T cells. For around 18 hours, the CD8-depleted PBMCs were stimulated with anti-CD28/CD49d costimulation, a CD40-blocking antibody, and enfuvirtide to prevent new infections. Sorting was done on either a Beckman Coulter MoFlo Legacy or an XDP sorter, and propidium iodide was used to exclude dead cells. The QIAamp DNA Mini Kit was used for genomic DNA extraction from samples above one million cells, and the Quick-DNA Microprep Kit was used otherwise.

The CDR3 contains 13 residues, cysteine and phenylalanine counted. Here the CDR3 DNA is all that survives: 39 bases in frame from base 1. The V and J ends are trimmed by 5 bases and 2 bases, leaving 10 bases between them. The germline V gene sets CDR1 to SGHRS and CDR2 to YFSETQ. This sample stems from a study of persistence of HIV-infected CD4 T cells (dated by TCRdb to 2019 to 2021). With respect to the entire study: The median time participants had been on suppressive ART was about eight years. The study isolated CMV- and HIV-1 Gag-responding CD4+ T cells from ART-treated individuals to examine antigen-driven clonal expansion of HIV-1-infected cells. Peripheral blood samples of up to roughly 200 mL were taken at multiple time points, with the exception of a couple of participants who underwent leukapheresis at a single time point. TCRbeta sequencing assessed the clonality of all cells in each sorted population, while proviral sequencing assessed the clonality of infected cells. In the cross-participant TCR cluster analysis, about 8 participants were included for CMV and roughly 7 participants were included for Gag. On the study overall, not on this receptor specifically: The study involved few individuals and tested only a limited range of antigens. TCR oligoclonality correlated with proviral oligoclonality within the same sorted populations. Antigen-responding cells were enriched for degenerate expanded CDR3beta sequences, which suggests convergent selection of CD4+ responses to CMV and Gag. Restriction of bulk TCR analyses to the rare CMV-responding cells that actually carried HIV-1 proviruses was not possible. TCRbeta richness in CMV- and Gag-responding cells was significantly lower than in anti-CD3/anti-CD28-responding cells; CMV-responding cells had higher oligoclonality than CD3/CD28-stimulated and Gag-responding cells.

TCRbeta repertoires were sequenced from genomic DNA with the immunoSEQ hsTCRB assay version 4 in survey mode. For TCRbeta sequencing, genomic DNA was diluted to around 9.9 ng/uL, with up to roughly 1 ug used per sample. In the original analysis: TCRbeta data analysis was done in ImmunoSeq Analyzer 3.0, and diversity was calculated on productive nucleotide rearrangements. The improved Chao index was used to estimate lower-bound TCR diversity, and the Gini coefficient was used to estimate clonality using the Immunarch R package. When different nucleotide rearrangements encoded the same CDR3beta amino acid sequence, each rearrangement was treated as a distinct clonotype. Differential abundance analysis identified TCRbeta sequences significantly enriched in antigen-responding cells relative to anti-CD3/anti-CD28-activated cells. TCRs were clustered by predicted peptide-MHC specificity with GLIPH2, both within individual participants and across merged participant data sets. Imported from immuneACCESS, the table was reduced by TCRdb to in-frame sequences with V and J called. These copies leave out some clones; in studies compared against another copy, an unresolved V gene accounts for under half, and the cause of the remainder is not known. The D gene and trimming were derived from the DNA, and the V and J assignments and clone size from that table. This sample comprises 13,000 or so clones, about 70% of them detected only once. The ten most abundant clones make up less than 9% of the sample.

The sequences come from CD4+ T cells sorted from PBMCs after approximately 19-hour stimulation, collected from a patient who received antiretroviral therapy. According to the study, the label for this sample's cell subset or site signals: CD40L+CD69+ CD4 T cells responding to HIV-1 Gag peptides. The chain is encoded by TRBV5-1 joined to TRBJ1-1, with no confident D gene call. The source is an adult man with HIV who was CMV-seropositive. At the DNA level, the sequence is TGCGCCAGCAGTCAAATCAGCAACACTGAAGCTTTCTTT. This sequence encodes CASSQISNTEAFF. Reference TRBV5-1 and TRBJ1-1 proteins supply the regions before and after the CDR3; the full variable domain is: KAGVTQTPRYLIKTRGQQVTLSCSPISGHRSVSWYQQTPGQGLQFLFEYFSETQRNKGNFPGRFSGRQFSNSRSEMNVSTLELGDSALYLCASSQISNTEAFFGQGTRLTVV.